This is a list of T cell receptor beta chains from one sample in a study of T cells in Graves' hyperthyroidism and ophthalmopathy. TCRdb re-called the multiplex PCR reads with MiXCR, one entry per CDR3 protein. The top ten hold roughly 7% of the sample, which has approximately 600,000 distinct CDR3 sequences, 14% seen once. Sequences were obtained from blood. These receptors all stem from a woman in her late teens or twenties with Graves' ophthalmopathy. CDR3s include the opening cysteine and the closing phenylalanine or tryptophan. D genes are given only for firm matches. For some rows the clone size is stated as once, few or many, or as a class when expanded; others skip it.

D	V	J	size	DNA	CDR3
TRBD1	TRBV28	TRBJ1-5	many	TGTGCCAGCAGTCCTCCCGACAGGGCATATCAGCCCCAGCATTTT	CASSPPDRAYQPQHF
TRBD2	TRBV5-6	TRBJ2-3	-	TGTGCCAGCAGCTACCCGACGGGACTAGCGGGCCTCACAGATACGCAGTATTTT	CASSYPTGLAGLTDTQYF
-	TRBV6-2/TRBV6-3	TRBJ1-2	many	TGTGCCAGCAGTTGGGGCCACGGCCTTTATGGCTACACCTTC	CASSWGHGLYGYTF
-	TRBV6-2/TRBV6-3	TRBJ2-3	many	TGTGCCAGCAGCGACCGGGCGGTCGGGGATACGCAGTATTTT	CASSDRAVGDTQYF
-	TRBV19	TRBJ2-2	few	TGTGCCAGTAGTATGGGGCCCCCAACTAGCCCGAACACCGGGGAGCTGTTTTTT	CASSMGPPTSPNTGELFF
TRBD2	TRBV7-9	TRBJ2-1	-	TGTGCCAGCAGCCTTAGAGGTGGGACTACCTACAATGAGCAGTTCTTC	CASSLRGGTTYNEQFF
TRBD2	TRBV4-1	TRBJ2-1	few	TGCGCCAGCAGCCCCATCCGGGGGGAGGGCCTGGGGAATGAGCAGTTCTTC	CASSPIRGEGLGNEQFF
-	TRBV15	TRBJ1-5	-	TGTGCCACCAGGCCACCCGGGGGGGCCGCTCAGCCCCAGCATTTT	CATRPPGGAAQPQHF
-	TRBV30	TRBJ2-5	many	TGTGCCTGGAGTTCGCAGCCTCAAGAGACCCAGTACTTC	CAWSSQPQETQYF
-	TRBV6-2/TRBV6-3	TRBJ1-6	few	TGTGCCAGCAGTTACGAGGGAACGCTGAATTCACCCCTCCACTTT	CASSYEGTLNSPLHF
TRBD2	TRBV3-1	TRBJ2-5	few	TGTGCCAGCAGCGTAGGGTCCGGGAGGGCCCTCGAGGAGACCCAGTACTTC	CASSVGSGRALEETQYF
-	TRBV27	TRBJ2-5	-	TGTGCCAGCAGTTCCACCCTACAGGGTGGAACCCAGTACTTC	CASSSTLQGGTQYF
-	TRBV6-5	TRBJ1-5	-	TGTGCCAGCAGTTACTTGGACCGAGGGGGGAATCAGCCCCAGCATTTT	CASSYLDRGGNQPQHF
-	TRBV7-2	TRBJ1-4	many	TGTGCCAGCAGCCCAAAAGGTCGGGGGGCAACTAATGAAAAACTGTTTTTT	CASSPKGRGATNEKLFF
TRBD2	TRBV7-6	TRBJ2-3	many	TGTGCCAGCAGCCGATCTATAGCGGGAGAAGAATCAGATACGCAGTATTTT	CASSRSIAGEESDTQYF
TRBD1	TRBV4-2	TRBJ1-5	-	TGTGCCAGCAGCCAAGGGGACAGCCATAGCAATCAGCCCCAGCATTTT	CASSQGDSHSNQPQHF
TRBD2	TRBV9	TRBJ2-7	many	TGTGCCAGCAGCGTAGGGGCTAGCGGACCCTACGAGCAGTACTTC	CASSVGASGPYEQYF
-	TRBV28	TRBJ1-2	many	TGTGCCAGCAGTTTATGGCACAGGGAGGGTGGCTACACCTTC	CASSLWHREGGYTF
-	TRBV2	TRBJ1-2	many	TGTGCCAGCGATTACCCCCGAAACCTCGGGGCTCCCTATGGCTACACCTTC	CASDYPRNLGAPYGYTF
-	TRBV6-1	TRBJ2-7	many	TGTGCCAGCAGTCGATCGAGGGGTCCCGTCTCCTACGAGCAGTACTTC	CASSRSRGPVSYEQYF
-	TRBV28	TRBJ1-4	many	TGTGCCAGCAGTTTATGGGGTTCGACTAATGAAAAACTGTTTTTT	CASSLWGSTNEKLFF
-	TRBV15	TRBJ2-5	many	TGTGCCACCAGCAAGCAGGGGACTCAAGAGACCCAGTACTTC	CATSKQGTQETQYF
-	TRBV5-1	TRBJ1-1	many	TGCGCCAGCAGCTTGTGGCTCGGGAACACTGAAGCTTTCTTT	CASSLWLGNTEAFF
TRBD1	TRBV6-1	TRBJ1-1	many	TGTGCCAGCAGGGACGGACAGGGCGTAAAAGCTTTCTTT	CASRDGQGVKAFF
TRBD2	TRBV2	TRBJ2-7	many	TGTGCCAGCAGTCCGACTAGCGGGACGATGGAAGAGCAGTACTTC	CASSPTSGTMEEQYF
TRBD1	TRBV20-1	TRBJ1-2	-	TGCAGTGCTAGAGATGCGACAGGGGATGGCTACACCTTC	CSARDATGDGYTF
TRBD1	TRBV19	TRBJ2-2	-	TGTGCCAGTAGTATTAACAGGGGCGAGCTGTTTTTT	CASSINRGELFF
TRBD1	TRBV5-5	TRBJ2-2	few	TGTGCCAGCAGCTTTATTGTGGGCAGGGGGCGTACCGGGGAGCTGTTTTTT	CASSFIVGRGRTGELFF
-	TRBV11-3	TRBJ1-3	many	TGTGCCAGCAGCCTCACCCCAGCCGGAAACACCATATATTTT	CASSLTPAGNTIYF
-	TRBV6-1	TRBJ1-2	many	TGTGCCAGCAGTGAAGAGAACCCGAAGTATGGCTACACCTTC	CASSEENPKYGYTF
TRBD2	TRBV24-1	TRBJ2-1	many	TGTGCCACCAGGCTGGGACTAGCGGGAGATCCCCCTTACAATGAGCAGTTCTTC	CATRLGLAGDPPYNEQFF
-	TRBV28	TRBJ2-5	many	TGTGCCAGCAGTTTGGGGGGTATGGGAGGCAGGAAGACCCAGTACTTC	CASSLGGMGGRKTQYF
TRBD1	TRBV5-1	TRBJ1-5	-	TGCGCCAGCAGCGCCCAGGGGGCCTGGAATCAGCCCCAGCATTTT	CASSAQGAWNQPQHF
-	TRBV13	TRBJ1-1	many	TGTGCCAGCACCTCGGGAGGCGACACTGAAGCTTTCTTT	CASTSGGDTEAFF
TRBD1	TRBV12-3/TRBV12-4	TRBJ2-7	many	TGTGCCAGCAGTTCGGACGGGACAGGGGCCTACGAGCAGTACTTC	CASSSDGTGAYEQYF
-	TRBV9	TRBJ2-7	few	TGTGCCAGCAGCGTAGGGACTGACTCCTACGAGCAGTACTTC	CASSVGTDSYEQYF
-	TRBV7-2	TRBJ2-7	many	TGTGCCAGCAGCTTTTCCTCACAGCCCTACGAGCAGTACTTC	CASSFSSQPYEQYF
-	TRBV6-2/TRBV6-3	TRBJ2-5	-	TGTGCCAGCAGTTACGACAGGCGGCCAAAGGAGACCCAGTACTTC	CASSYDRRPKETQYF
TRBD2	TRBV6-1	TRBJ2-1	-	TGTGCCAGCAGTGAATCGGGACTAGCGGGAGACAATGAGCAGTTCTTC	CASSESGLAGDNEQFF
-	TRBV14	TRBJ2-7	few	TGTGCCAGCAGCCAAGGGTGGGAGCAGTACTTC	CASSQGWEQYF
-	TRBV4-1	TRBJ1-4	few	TGCGCCAGCAGCCACAGCCTTTTGAATGAAAAACTGTTTTTT	CASSHSLLNEKLFF
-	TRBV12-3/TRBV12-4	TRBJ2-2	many	TGTGCCAGCAGCCGCCTGGGGCTATCCACCGGGGAGCTGTTTTTT	CASSRLGLSTGELFF
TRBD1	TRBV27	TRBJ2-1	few	TGTGCCAGCGGACCTCGGGACAGTTCCTACAATGAGCAGTTCTTC	CASGPRDSSYNEQFF
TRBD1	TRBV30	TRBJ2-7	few	TGTGCCTGGACAGGACAGGGCACCTACGAGCAGTACTTC	CAWTGQGTYEQYF
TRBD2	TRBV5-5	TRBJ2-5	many	TGTGCCAGCAACGGGCGGGCGGGAGTCCAAGAGACCCAGTACTTC	CASNGRAGVQETQYF
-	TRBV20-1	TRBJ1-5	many	TGCAGTGGGACAGCAGGGGATCAGCCCCAGCATTTT	CSGTAGDQPQHF
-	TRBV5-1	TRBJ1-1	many	TGCGCCAGCAGCTCCGCCGGGGGGGCCACTGAAGCTTTCTTT	CASSSAGGATEAFF
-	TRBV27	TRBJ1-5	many	TGTGCCAGCAGTCCCGGGGACGGCAATCAGCCCCAGCATTTT	CASSPGDGNQPQHF
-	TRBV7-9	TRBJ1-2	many	TGTGCCAGCAGGGACCACCAGATGGGTGGCTACACCTTC	CASRDHQMGGYTF
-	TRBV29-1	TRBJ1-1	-	TGCAGCGTTAGAAGAGGGGCTGAAGCTTTCTTT	CSVRRGAEAFF
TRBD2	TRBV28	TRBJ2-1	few	TGTGCCAGCAGTTCCGGACTAGCTATCTACAATGAGCAGTTCTTC	CASSSGLAIYNEQFF
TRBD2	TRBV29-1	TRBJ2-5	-	TGCAGCGTTGCCCTAGCGGGAGGGTTAGGGGAGACCCAGTACTTC	CSVALAGGLGETQYF
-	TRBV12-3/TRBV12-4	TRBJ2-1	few	TGTGCCAGCAGGCCAGGAGGCTCCTACAATGAGCAGTTCTTC	CASRPGGSYNEQFF